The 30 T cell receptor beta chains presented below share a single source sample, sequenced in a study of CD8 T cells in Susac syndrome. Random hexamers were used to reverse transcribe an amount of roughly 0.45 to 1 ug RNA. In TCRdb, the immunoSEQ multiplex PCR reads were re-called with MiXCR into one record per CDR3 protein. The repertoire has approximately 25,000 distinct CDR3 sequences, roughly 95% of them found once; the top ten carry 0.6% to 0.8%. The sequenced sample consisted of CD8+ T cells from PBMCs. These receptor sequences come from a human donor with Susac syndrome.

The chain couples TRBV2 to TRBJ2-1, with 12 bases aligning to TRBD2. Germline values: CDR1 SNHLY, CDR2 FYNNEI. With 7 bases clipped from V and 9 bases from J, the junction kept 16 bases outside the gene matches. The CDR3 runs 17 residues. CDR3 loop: CASTFSPASGGEVEQFF. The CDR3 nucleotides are TGTGCCAGCACGTTTAGCCCGGCTAGCGGGGGGGAGGTTGAGCAGTTCTTC. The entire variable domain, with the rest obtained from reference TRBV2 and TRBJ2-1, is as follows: EPEVTQTPSHQVTQMGQEVILRCVPISNHLYFYWYRQILGQKVEFLVSFYNNEISEKSEIFDDQFSVERPDGSNFTLKIRSTKLEDSAMYFCASTFSPASGGEVEQFFGPGTRLTVL.

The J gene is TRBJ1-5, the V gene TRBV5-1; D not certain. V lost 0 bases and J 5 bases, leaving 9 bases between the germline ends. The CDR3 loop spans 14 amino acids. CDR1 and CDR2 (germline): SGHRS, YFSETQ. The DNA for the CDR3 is TGCGCCAGCAGCTTGGGGTCCCTTGATCAGCCCCAGCATTTT. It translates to CASSLGSLDQPQHF.

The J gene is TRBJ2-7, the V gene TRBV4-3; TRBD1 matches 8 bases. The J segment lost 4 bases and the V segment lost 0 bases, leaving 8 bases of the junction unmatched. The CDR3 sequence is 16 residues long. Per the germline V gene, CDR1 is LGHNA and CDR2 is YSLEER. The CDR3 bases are TGCGCCAGCAGCCAAGAGCGGGACAGGAGATTTTACGAGCAGTACTTC. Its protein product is CASSQERDRRFYEQYF.

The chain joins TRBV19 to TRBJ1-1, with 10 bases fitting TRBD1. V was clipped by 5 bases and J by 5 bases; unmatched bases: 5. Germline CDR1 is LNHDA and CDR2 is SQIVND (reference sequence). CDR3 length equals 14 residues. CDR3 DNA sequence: TGTGCCAGTAGTGTGGGACAGGGGTGGACTGAAGCTTTCTTT. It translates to CASSVGQGWTEAFF.

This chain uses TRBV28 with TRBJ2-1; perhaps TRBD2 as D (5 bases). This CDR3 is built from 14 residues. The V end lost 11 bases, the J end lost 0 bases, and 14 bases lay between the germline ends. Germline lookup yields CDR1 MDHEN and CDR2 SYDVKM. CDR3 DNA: TGTGCCGTCCACGAAGGGAGCTCCTACAATGAGCAGTTCTTC. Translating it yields CAVHEGSSYNEQFF.

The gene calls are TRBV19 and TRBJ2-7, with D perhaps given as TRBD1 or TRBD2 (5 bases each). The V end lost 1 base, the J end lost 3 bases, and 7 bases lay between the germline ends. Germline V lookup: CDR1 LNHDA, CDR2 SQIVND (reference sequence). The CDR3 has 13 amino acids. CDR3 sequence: CASSIAGHYEQYF. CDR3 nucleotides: TGTGCCAGTAGTATAGCGGGGCACTACGAGCAGTACTTC.

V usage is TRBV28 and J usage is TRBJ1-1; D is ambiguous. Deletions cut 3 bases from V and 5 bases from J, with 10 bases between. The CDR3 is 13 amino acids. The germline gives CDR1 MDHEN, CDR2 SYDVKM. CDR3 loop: CASSLVLGTEAFF. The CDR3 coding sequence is TGTGCCAGCAGTTTGGTTTTGGGGACTGAAGCTTTCTTT.

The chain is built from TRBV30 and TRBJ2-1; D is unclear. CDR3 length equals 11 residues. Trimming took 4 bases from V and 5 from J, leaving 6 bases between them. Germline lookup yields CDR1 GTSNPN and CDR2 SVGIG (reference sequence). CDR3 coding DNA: TGTGCCTGGACGGCTAACAATGAGCAGTTCTTC. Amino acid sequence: CAWTANNEQFF.

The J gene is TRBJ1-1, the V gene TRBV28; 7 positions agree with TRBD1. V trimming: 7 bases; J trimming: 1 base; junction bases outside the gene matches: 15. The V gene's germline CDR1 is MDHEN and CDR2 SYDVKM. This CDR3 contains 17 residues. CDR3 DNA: TGTGCCAGCAACACTCTACACAGGGGATTGGAGAACACTGAAGCTTTCTTT. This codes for CASNTLHRGLENTEAFF.

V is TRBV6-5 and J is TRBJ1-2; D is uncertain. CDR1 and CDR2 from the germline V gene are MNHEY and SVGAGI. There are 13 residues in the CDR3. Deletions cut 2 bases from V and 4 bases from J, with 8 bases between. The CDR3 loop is CASSYSLPYGYTF. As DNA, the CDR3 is TGTGCCAGCAGTTACAGCCTTCCCTATGGCTACACCTTC.

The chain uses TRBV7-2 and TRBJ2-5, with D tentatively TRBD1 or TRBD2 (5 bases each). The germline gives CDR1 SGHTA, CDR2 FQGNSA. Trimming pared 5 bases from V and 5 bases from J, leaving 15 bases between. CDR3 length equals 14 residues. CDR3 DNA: TGTGCCAGCAGCCGCAATGGGGGTATGGAGACCCAGTACTTC. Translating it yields CASSRNGGMETQYF.

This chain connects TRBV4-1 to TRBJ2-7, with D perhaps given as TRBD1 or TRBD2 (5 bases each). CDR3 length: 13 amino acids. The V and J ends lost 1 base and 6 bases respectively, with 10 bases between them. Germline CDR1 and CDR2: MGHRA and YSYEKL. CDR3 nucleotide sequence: TGCGCCAGCAGCCAAGGGCCGGGGACCGAGCAGTACTTC. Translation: CASSQGPGTEQYF.

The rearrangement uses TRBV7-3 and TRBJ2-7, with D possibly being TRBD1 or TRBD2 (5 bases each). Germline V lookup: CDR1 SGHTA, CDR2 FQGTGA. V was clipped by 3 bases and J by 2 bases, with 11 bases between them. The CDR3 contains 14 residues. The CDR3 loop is CASSFGGEAYEQYF. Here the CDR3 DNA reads TGTGCCAGCAGCTTTGGGGGAGAGGCCTACGAGCAGTACTTC.

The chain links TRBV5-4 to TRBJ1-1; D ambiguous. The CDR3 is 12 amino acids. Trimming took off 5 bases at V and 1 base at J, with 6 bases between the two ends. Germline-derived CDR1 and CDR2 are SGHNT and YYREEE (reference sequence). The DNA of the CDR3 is TGTGCCAGCAGTTGGGGGAACACTGAAGCTTTCTTT. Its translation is CASSWGNTEAFF.

CDR3 bases: TGTGCCAGCAGCGCCCTAGCGGGTATGAACACTGAAGCTTTCTTT. This codes for CASSALAGMNTEAFF. The V and J genes are TRBV9 and TRBJ1-1, with D hard to call. V gave up 3 bases and J gave up 0 bases, with 12 bases separating them. This CDR3 contains 15 residues. Per the germline V gene, CDR1 is SGDLS and CDR2 is YYNGEE.

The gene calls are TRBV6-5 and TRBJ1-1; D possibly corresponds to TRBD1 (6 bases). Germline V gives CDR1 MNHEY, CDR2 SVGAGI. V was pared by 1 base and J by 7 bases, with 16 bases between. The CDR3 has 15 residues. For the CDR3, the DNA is TGTGCCAGCAGTTACTGGACCGGGACATTGTTTGAAGCTTTCTTT. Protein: CASSYWTGTLFEAFF.

The DNA for the CDR3 is TGTGCCAGCAGCTTTATCGCCGAGCTTAACTATGGCTACACCTTC. This sequence encodes CASSFIAELNYGYTF. The gene calls are TRBV28 and TRBJ1-2; D is unresolved. The CDR3 has 15 amino acids. V lost 6 bases and J 1 base, leaving 15 bases between the germline ends. Germline CDR1 and CDR2: MDHEN and SYDVKM.

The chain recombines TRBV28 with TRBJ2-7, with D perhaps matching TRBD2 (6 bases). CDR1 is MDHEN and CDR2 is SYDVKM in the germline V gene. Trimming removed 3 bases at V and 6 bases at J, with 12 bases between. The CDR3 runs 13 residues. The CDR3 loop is CASSFSGSGEQYF. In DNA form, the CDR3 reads TGTGCCAGCAGTTTTAGCGGCTCCGGCGAGCAGTACTTC.

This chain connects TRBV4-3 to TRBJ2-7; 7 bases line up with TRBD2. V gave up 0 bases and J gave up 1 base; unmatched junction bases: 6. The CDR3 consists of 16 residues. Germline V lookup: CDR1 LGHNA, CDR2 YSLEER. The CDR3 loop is CASSQDRASGSYEQYF. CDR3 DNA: TGCGCCAGCAGCCAAGATCGGGCTAGCGGATCCTACGAGCAGTACTTC.

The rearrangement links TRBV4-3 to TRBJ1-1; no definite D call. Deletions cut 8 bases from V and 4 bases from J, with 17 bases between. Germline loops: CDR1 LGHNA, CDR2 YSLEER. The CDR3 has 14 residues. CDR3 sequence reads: CASRDGIQSTEAFF. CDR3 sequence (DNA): TGCGCCAGCCGTGACGGGATACAGAGCACTGAAGCTTTCTTT.

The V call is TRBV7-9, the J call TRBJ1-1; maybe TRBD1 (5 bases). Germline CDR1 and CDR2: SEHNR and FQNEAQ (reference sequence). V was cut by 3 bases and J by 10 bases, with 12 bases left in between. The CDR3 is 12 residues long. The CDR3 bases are TGTGCCAGCAGCTTTTGGACTGGGGGAGCTTTCTTT. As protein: CASSFWTGGAFF.

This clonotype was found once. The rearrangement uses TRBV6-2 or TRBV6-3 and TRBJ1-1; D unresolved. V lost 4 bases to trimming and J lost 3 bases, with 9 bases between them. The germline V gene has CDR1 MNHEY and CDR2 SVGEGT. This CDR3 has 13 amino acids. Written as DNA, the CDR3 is TGTGCCAGCAGTTCACGGGGTCACACTGAAGCTTTCTTT. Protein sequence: CASSSRGHTEAFF.

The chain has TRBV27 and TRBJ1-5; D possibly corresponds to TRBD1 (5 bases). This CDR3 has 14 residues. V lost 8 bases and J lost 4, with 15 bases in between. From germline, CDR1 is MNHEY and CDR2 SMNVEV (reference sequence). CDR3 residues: CASHPGPQNQPQHF. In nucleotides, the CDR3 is TGTGCCAGCCACCCGGGGCCGCAGAATCAGCCCCAGCATTTT.

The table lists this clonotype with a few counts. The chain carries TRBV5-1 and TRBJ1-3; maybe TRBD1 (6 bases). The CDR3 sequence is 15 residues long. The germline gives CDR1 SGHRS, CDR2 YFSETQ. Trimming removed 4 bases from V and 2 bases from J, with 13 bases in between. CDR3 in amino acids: CASSTTGPPGNTIYF. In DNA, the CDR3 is TGCGCCAGCAGCACCACAGGGCCCCCTGGAAACACCATATATTTT.

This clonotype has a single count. The CDR3 region has the DNA TGTGCCAGCAGTTTATCGATAGACTCTGGAAACACCATATATTTT. Translation: CASSLSIDSGNTIYF. The chain uses TRBV27 and TRBJ1-3, with unresolved D. Germline V CDR1 and CDR2: MNHEY, SMNVEV (reference sequence). This CDR3 has 15 amino acids. Deletions cut 0 bases from V and 0 bases from J, with 6 bases between.

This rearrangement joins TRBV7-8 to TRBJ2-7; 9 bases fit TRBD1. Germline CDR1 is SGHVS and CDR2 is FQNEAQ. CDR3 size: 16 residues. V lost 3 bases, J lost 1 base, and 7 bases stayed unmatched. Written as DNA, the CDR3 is TGTGCCAGCAGCTTCCCCTCGGGGACAGGGTCCTACGAGCAGTACTTC. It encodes CASSFPSGTGSYEQYF.

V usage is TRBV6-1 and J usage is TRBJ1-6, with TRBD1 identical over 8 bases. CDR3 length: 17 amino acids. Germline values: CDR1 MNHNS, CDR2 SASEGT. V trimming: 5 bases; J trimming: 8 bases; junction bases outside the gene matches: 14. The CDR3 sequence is CASSLFQGARVHSPLHF. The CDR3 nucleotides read TGTGCCAGCAGTCTTTTTCAGGGGGCGCGAGTCCATTCACCCCTCCACTTT.

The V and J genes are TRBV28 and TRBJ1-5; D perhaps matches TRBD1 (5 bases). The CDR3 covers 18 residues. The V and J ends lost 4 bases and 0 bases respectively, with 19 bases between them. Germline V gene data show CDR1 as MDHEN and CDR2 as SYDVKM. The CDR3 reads CASSYSGIRTDSNQPQHF. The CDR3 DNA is TGTGCCAGCAGTTATTCAGGGATTCGTACCGATAGCAATCAGCCCCAGCATTTT.

The CDR3 sequence: CASSGRQGTNYGYTF. The CDR3 DNA is TGTGCCAGCAGTGGACGACAGGGGACTAACTATGGCTACACCTTC. V usage is TRBV2 and J usage is TRBJ1-2; 8 bases align to TRBD1. Germline assignment: CDR1 SNHLY and CDR2 FYNNEI. This CDR3 contains 15 residues. Germline trimming cut 4 bases from V and 0 bases from J; bases unmatched to any gene: 4.

DNA for the CDR3: TGTGCCAGCTCACCTCCCCCAGGGCAGCACGGCTACACCTTC. Translation: CASSPPPGQHGYTF. The V call is TRBV18, the J call TRBJ1-2, with D possibly being TRBD1 (5 bases). Germline V CDR1 and CDR2: KGHSH, LQKENI. The CDR3 extends over 14 amino acids. V lost 3 bases and J lost 8, with 16 bases in between.